This T cell receptor (beta chain) stems from a study of Graves' ophthalmopathy and Graves' hyperthyroidism. Findings and caveats of the study: Most thyroid-expanded clonotypes exceeding 0.001 frequency were also found in blood.

About this clonotype: The antigen remains unidentified. Mismatch with germline at one junction end may stem from a read error.

Clinical symptoms, serum thyroxine, TRAb, thyroid ultrasound and orbital computed tomography determined diagnosis. Fresh peripheral blood (about 9 ml) yielded the PBMCs. From germline, CDR1 is SGHAT and CDR2 FQNNGV. The CDR3 extends over 17 amino acids. Amplification of TCR beta CDR3 regions used RNA transcripts. RT-PCR in the first round used HTBI primers; a second-round multiplex PCR followed. Via MiXCR, TCRdb re-called the multiplex PCR reads, giving one row per CDR3 protein. Among some 150,000 distinct CDR3 sequences, around 40% were seen once, and the ten largest hold roughly 8.9%. The receptor was derived from a man aged 25-45 years with Graves' ophthalmopathy. V is TRBV11-2 and J is TRBJ2-5, with D unclear. The sequencing sample was made of peripheral blood. DNA for the CDR3: TGTGTCAGCAGCTTAGGAAGTTGGCCTTCGGCACAAGAGACCCAGTACTTC. It yields the protein CVSSLGSWPSAQETQYF.